Described below is a single TCR beta chain sequence and its context. The same CDR3 can be traced to other DNA sequences in this sample. In germline, CDR1 is SGHRS, CDR2 YFSETQ. This CDR3 is 14 amino acids long. J was trimmed by 5 bases and V by 3 bases; bases with no gene match: 5. The sample is drawn from a study of blood T cell repertoires in COVID-19. Across the whole study: T cells, B-cell-depleted T cells, or PBMCs supplied cDNA or gDNA.

Assay: immunoSEQ multiplex PCR; the TCRdb copy retains only in-frame clones and omits some. The table includes 360,000 or so clones, roughly 87% detected once. Seattle's enrolled individuals joined amid active infection and were then monitored longitudinally. The chain is built from TRBV5-1 and TRBJ1-2; the match to TRBD1 covers 9 bases. The clonotype was recovered from a woman in her fifties or sixties with COVID-19, enrolled during active disease. The sample taken for sequencing was peripheral blood. CDR3 DNA sequence: TGCGCCAGCAGCTGGGACAGGGCGACATATGGCTACACCTTC. Translation gives CASSWDRATYGYTF. Using reference TRBV5-1 and TRBJ1-2 for the parts outside the CDR3, the full variable domain is KAGVTQTPRYLIKTRGQQVTLSCSPISGHRSVSWYQQTPGQGLQFLFEYFSETQRNKGNFPGRFSGRQFSNSRSEMNVSTLELGDSALYLCASSWDRATYGYTFGSGTRLTVV.